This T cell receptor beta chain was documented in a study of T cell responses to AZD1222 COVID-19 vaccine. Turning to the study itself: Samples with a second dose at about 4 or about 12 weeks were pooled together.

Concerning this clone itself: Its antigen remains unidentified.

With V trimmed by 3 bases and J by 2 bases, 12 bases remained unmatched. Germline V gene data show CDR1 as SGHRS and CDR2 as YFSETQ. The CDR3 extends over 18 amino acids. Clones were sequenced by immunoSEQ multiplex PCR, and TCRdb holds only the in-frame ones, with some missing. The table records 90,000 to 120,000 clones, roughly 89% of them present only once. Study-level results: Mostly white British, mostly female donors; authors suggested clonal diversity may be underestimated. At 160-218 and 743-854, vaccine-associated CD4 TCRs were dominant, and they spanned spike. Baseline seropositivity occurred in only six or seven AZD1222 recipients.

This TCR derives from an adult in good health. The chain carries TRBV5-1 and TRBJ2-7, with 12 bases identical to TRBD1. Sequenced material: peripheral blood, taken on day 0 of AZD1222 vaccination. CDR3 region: CASSSGTGGSVLPYEQYF. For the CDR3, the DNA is TGCGCCAGCAGCTCCGGGACAGGGGGCTCTGTTCTCCCCTACGAGCAGTACTTC.